The present TCR beta chain was sequenced within a study of blood T cell repertoires in COVID-19 (dated by TCRdb to 2018 to 2021). For context, the study as a whole: Recovered participants in ImmuneRACE Cohort 3 were defined as having two consecutive negative NP/OP PCR tests, clearance from a healthcare professional, or resolution of symptoms. The collaborator samples originated in the United States, Italy and Spain and spanned the acute and convalescent phases of COVID-19. The material from the prospective study consisted of cDNA or gDNA derived from T cells, B-cell-depleted T cells, or PBMCs. Subjects who had been exposed to COVID-19, were actively infected with it, or had recovered from it provided the deeply sampled blood TCRbeta repertoires that made up the dataset. The repertoires were released in a freely available public database meant as a resource for research on the immune response to SARS-CoV-2. The samples were drawn from the first 160 participants of the ongoing ImmuneRACE study and from some 1,300 subjects provided by 6 global collaborators. Nearly every sample came with metadata listing a de-identified subject ID, COVID-19 status, age in years and sex. Where available, HLA class I and class II types were taken from metadata supplied by the sample provider and were not determined by assay-based typing.

TCRbeta CDR3 regions were amplified from genomic DNA by means of the immunoSEQ Assay, a bias-controlled multiplex PCR. The published analysis was carried out like this. The number of nucleated cells in each sample was estimated by amplification of reference gene primers within the assay. To quantify the absolute abundance of each unique TCRbeta CDR3 rearrangement, sequence reads were collapsed and filtered. For each sample, productive Simpson clonality was calculated as the square root of Simpson's diversity index over productive rearrangements. Held by TCRdb, this immuneACCESS table contains in-frame sequences only and omits some clones. Under half of the omission traces to an unresolved V gene where checked; the cause of the rest is unknown. V and J calls and clone size are those listed in that table; D and trimming were worked out from the DNA. This sample is represented by 350,000 to 450,000 clones; about 87% of them were singletons. The top ten constitute around 2% of the sample.

This clone appeared a single time. Its specific antigen is unknown. No much larger clonotype is one base removed from it; base qualities were not supplied. CDR1 and CDR2, looked up from the germline V gene, are SGHRS and YFSETQ. Relative to germline, V is missing 4 bases and J is missing 1 base, with 6 bases of the junction outside any gene match. There are 17 amino acids in the CDR3, from cysteine to phenylalanine inclusive. Solely the CDR3 DNA is kept, with 51 bases framed from the first base. Overall study results and their limits: How much clinical and demographic metadata was included differed by source and by participant, and the metadata was provided uncurated.

Participants in the prospective study were aged about 18 to 90 years, lived in 20 to 25 United States geographic areas, and enrolled through a virtual design. In the prospective study, cohorts were assigned on the basis of participant-reported clinical history obtained from a screening survey and a study questionnaire. In the prospective study, whole blood, serum and a nasopharyngeal or oropharyngeal swab were collected from each participant by mobile phlebotomists. Additional blood draws and questionnaires over a roughly two-month period could optionally be provided by prospective study participants. Prospective study blood samples were shipped either frozen or at room temperature before DNA extraction.

The TCR originated in a man aged 40-49 years in a cohort exposed to, infected with or recovered from COVID-19 (not recorded which). The chain couples TRBV5-1 to TRBJ2-7; the central 15 bases match TRBD2. The specimen was PBMCs or T cells enriched from blood (not recorded which). The CDR3 protein: CASSLGTSGRRSYEQYF. In nucleotides, the sequence is TGCGCCAGCAGCCTGGGGACTAGCGGGAGGAGGTCCTACGAGCAGTACTTC.